The T cell receptor beta chain under discussion was sequenced for a study of T cells in Graves' hyperthyroidism and ophthalmopathy. The study defined stable Graves' hyperthyroidism as no ophthalmopathy progression within 18 months. This clonotype was recorded many times. The target antigen is unknown. The CDR3 has 14 residues. V lost 3 bases to trimming and J lost 5 bases, with 16 bases between them. The germline V gene encodes CDR1 DFQATT and CDR2 SNEGSKA (reference sequence). Whole-study findings and limits: A median approximately 6.8 months before onset, the model predicted ophthalmopathy.

The TCR beta CDR3 regions underwent amplification using RNA transcripts as the source. The HTBI primer set was used in a first-round RT-PCR of the TCR CDR3. TCRdb fed the multiplex PCR reads into MiXCR, producing one record per CDR3 protein. Here the sample spans approximately 600,000 distinct CDR3 sequences, roughly 17% being singletons. Sequencing was done on a sample of blood. This TCR came from a woman in her 30s with Graves' hyperthyroidism. The V call is TRBV20-1, the J call TRBJ1-2; D call uncertain. This chain's CDR3 is CSASELRSDYGYTF. CDR3 sequence (DNA): TGCAGTGCTAGCGAGCTAAGGAGCGATTATGGCTACACCTTC.